These T cell receptor beta chains were read from a single sample in a study of immune cell composition in non-small cell lung cancer. Using immunoSEQ multiplex PCR, the repertoire was profiled, and TCRdb retains in-frame clones only, with some absent. Of thousands of clones in the sample, 74% were seen once. This same sample was also part of a study on CD4 T cells in lung cancer.

Sequenced input: lung tumor tissue. Receptors originate from a human donor with non-small cell lung cancer. Each CDR3 is given with its conserved first and last residue. A D gene is named only where the DNA matches it firmly. A clone size is listed for some rows: how often the clone was seen (once, few, many), or a class if it is expanded.

TRBJ2-5 TRBV7-3 . . TGTGCCAGCAGTTCTGGGGTAGGGGGACTACAAGAGACCCAGTACTTC CASSSGVGGLQETQYF
TRBJ2-7 TRBV28 . . TGTGCCAGCAGCCCGGGGACATTTTACTACGAGCAGTACTTC CASSPGTFYYEQYF
TRBJ2-3 TRBV11-3 TRBD2 . TGTGCCAGCAGCCTTAGCGGGGGAACAGATACGCAGTATTTT CASSLSGGTDTQYF
TRBJ2-7 TRBV6-5 TRBD1 . TGTGCCAGCAGTGGGCAGGACAGGATGGGCAACGAGCAGTACTTC CASSGQDRMGNEQYF
TRBJ2-7 TRBV4-1 TRBD2 . TGCGCCAGCAGCGTACCGGGACTAGTCCGCGAGCAGTACTTC CASSVPGLVREQYF
TRBJ2-3 TRBV6-1 TRBD2 . TGTGCCAGCAAACGGGCGGGAGGGTTCGCAGATACGCAGTATTTT CASKRAGGFADTQYF
TRBJ2-7 TRBV5-4 . . TGTGCCAGCAGCCCGATAACTAGTCCCTACGAGCAGTACTTC CASSPITSPYEQYF
TRBJ1-1 TRBV29-1 . . TGCAGCGTTGTATCGGTCGAAGCTTTCTTT CSVVSVEAFF
TRBJ2-1 TRBV11-1 TRBD1 . TGTGCCAGCAGCTCGCGGACAGGGGGCTACTCCTACAATGAGCAGTTCTTC CASSSRTGGYSYNEQFF
TRBJ2-1 TRBV7-6 TRBD2 few TGTGCCAGCAGCCCCCAGCCAGTAGCGGGAACGGGGCAGTTCTTC CASSPQPVAGTGQFF
TRBJ1-2 TRBV5-6 . . TGTGCCAGCAGCTTGGGGCAGGCAGCCCACTATGGCTACACCTTC CASSLGQAAHYGYTF
TRBJ1-1 TRBV11-1 . once TGTGCCAGCAGCCGCGACCGGGGTCCAGCTTTCTTT CASSRDRGPAFF
TRBJ2-1 TRBV6-5 TRBD2 . TGTGCCAGCAGTTACTCACTAGCGGGACGCAATGAGCAGTTCTTC CASSYSLAGRNEQFF
TRBJ2-5 TRBV6-4 . large TGTGCCAGCAATTGGCGGTTCCTTGAGACCCAGTACTTC CASNWRFLETQYF